This T cell receptor beta chain was captured by sequencing in a study of tumor-infiltrating lymphocytes in localized non-small cell lung cancer. Study results and limitations: Immunotypes IM1 and IM2 had similar TCR-derived T-cell fractions.

As for this clone: What it binds is unknown.

Assay used: immunoSEQ multiplex PCR; TCRdb lists only in-frame clones, some missing. The sample lists more than 20,000 clones; 73% were seen once. The sequencing sample was made of lung tumor tissue. The clonotype was recovered from a human donor with non-small cell lung cancer.

CDR3 sequence: CASLSLAGGSTEAFF. Written as DNA, the CDR3 is TGTGCCAGCTTATCACTTGCGGGGGGAAGCACTGAAGCTTTCTTT. The chain joins TRBV18 to TRBJ1-1, with D possibly being TRBD1 (5 bases). Between the trimmed V and J ends, which lost 7 bases and 4 bases, there was a span of 19 bases. The CDR3 sequence is 15 residues long. Germline V lookup: CDR1 KGHSH, CDR2 LQKENI.